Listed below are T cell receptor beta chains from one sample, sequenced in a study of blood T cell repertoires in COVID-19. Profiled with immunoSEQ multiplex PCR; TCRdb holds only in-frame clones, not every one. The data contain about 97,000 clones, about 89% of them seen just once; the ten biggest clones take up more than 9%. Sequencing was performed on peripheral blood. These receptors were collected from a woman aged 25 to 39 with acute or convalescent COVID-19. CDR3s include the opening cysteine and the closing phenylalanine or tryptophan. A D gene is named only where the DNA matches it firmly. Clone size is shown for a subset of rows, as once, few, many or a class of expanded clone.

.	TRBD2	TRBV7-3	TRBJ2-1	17	CASSSTGLAGVYNEQFF	TGTGCCAGCAGCTCTACGGGACTAGCGGGGGTATACAATGAGCAGTTCTTC
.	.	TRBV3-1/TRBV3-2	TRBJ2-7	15	CASSQGGTHAYEQYF	TGTGCCAGCAGCCAAGGGGGGACACATGCCTACGAGCAGTACTTC
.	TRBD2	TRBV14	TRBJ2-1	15	CASSQPLAAYNEQFF	TGTGCCAGCAGCCAACCCCTAGCGGCGTACAATGAGCAGTTCTTC
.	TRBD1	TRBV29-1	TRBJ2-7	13	CSVVTGESYEQYF	TGCAGCGTCGTTACAGGGGAATCCTACGAGCAGTACTTC
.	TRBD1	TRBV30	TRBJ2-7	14	CAWSRGQGPYEQYF	TGTGCCTGGAGTCGGGGACAGGGTCCCTACGAGCAGTACTTC
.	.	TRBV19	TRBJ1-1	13	CASSTDWGTEAFF	TGTGCCAGTAGTACGGACTGGGGCACTGAAGCTTTCTTT
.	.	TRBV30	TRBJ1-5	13	CAWSQGFHQPQHF	TGTGCCTGGAGTCAGGGATTCCACCAGCCCCAGCATTTT
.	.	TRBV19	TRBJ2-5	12	CASRGRQETQYF	TGTGCCAGTAGGGGGAGACAAGAGACCCAGTACTTC
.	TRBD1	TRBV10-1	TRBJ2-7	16	CASSGLDRVSRDEQYF	TGCGCCAGCAGTGGCCTGGACAGGGTATCTCGGGACGAGCAGTACTTC
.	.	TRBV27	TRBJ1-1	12	CASSSGNTEAFF	TGTGCCAGCAGTTCGGGGAACACTGAAGCTTTCTTT
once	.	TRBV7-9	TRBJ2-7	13	CASSFRDKYEQYF	TGTGCCAGCAGCTTCCGGGACAAATACGAGCAGTACTTC
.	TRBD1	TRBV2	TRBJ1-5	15	CASSPGTGGYEPQHF	TGTGCCAGCAGTCCCGGGACAGGGGGCTACGAGCCCCAGCATTTT
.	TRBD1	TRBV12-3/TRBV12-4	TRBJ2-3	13	CASRTGGFGTQYF	TGTGCCAGCAGGACAGGGGGGTTTGGTACGCAGTATTTT
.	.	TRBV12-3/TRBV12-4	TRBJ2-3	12	CASKEDSLTQYF	TGTGCCAGCAAAGAGGACAGCCTTACGCAGTATTTT
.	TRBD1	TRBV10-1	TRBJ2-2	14	CASKGTDNTGELFF	TGCGCCAGCAAGGGGACAGACAACACCGGGGAGCTGTTTTTT
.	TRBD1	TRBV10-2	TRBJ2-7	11	CASSVDREQYF	TGCGCCAGCAGTGTGGACAGGGAGCAGTACTTC
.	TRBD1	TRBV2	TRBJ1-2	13	CASSRITGGFAAF	TGTGCCAGCAGCCGCATTACAGGGGGCTTCGCCGCCTTC
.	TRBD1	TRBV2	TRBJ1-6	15	CASNPQGVINSPLHF	TGTGCCAGCAATCCCCAGGGGGTTATTAATTCACCCCTCCACTTT
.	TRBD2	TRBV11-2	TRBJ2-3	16	CASSSLAGGPGDTQYF	TGTGCCAGCAGCTCACTAGCGGGGGGGCCGGGAGATACGCAGTATTTT
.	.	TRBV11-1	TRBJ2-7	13	CASSLGAAYEQYF	TGTGCCAGCAGCTTAGGGGCTGCCTACGAGCAGTACTTC
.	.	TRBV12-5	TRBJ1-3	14	CASGLDNSGNTIYF	TGTGCTAGTGGTTTGGACAACTCTGGAAACACCATATATTTT
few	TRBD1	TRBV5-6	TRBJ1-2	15	CASSFGHRGNYGYTF	TGTGCCAGCAGCTTCGGTCACAGGGGTAACTATGGCTACACCTTC
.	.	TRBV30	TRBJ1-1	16	CAWSVLSDSAHTEAFF	TGTGCCTGGAGTGTACTATCGGACAGCGCCCACACTGAAGCTTTCTTT
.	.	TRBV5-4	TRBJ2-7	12	CASSLLGYEQYF	TGTGCCAGCAGCCTCCTCGGCTACGAGCAGTACTTC
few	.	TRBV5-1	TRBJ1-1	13	CASSVVPNTEAFF	TGCGCCAGCAGCGTAGTCCCGAACACTGAAGCTTTCTTT
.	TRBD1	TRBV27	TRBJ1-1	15	CASSVRDRGNTEAFF	TGTGCCAGCAGCGTCCGGGACAGGGGGAACACTGAAGCTTTCTTT
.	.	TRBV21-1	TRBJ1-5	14	CASSLQQTVQPQHF	TGTGCCAGCAGCCTCCAACAGACGGTCCAGCCCCAGCATTTT
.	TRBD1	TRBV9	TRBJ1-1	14	CASSSRDRSTEAFF	TGTGCCAGCAGTTCCAGGGACAGATCCACTGAAGCTTTCTTT
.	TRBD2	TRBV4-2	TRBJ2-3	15	CASSQEAGGADTQYF	TGTGCCAGCAGCCAAGAAGCGGGAGGGGCGGATACGCAGTATTTT
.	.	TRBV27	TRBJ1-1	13	CASSLIGNTEAFF	TGTGCCAGCAGTTTAATCGGGAACACTGAAGCTTTCTTT
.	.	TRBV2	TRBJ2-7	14	CASNPGEISYEQYF	TGTGCCAGCAACCCGGGGGAAATCTCCTACGAGCAGTACTTC
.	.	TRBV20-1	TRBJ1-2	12	CSASGQSYGYTF	TGCAGTGCTAGTGGACAGAGCTATGGCTACACCTTC
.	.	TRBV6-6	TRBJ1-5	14	CASSFTGYDQPQHF	TGTGCCAGCAGTTTTACAGGGTACGATCAGCCCCAGCATTTT
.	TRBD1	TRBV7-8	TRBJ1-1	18	CASSLKEITGAMNTEAFF	TGTGCCAGCAGCTTAAAGGAAATTACAGGGGCTATGAACACTGAAGCTTTCTTT
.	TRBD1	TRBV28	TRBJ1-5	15	CASSSWDSSNQPQHF	TGTGCCAGCAGTTCTTGGGACAGCAGCAATCAGCCCCAGCATTTT
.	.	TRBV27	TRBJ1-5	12	CASSSTRGPQHF	TGTGCCAGCAGTTCTACTCGGGGGCCCCAGCATTTT
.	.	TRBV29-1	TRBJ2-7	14	CSVESSGRGYEQYF	TGCAGCGTTGAATCTTCAGGGCGCGGTTACGAGCAGTACTTC
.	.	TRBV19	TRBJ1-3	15	CASSPSRDSGNTIYF	TGTGCCAGTAGTCCGTCGCGGGACTCTGGAAACACCATATATTTT
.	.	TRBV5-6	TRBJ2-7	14	CASSESPRGFEQYF	TGTGCCAGCAGCGAGAGTCCTAGAGGGTTCGAGCAGTACTTC
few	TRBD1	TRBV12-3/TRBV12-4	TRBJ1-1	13	CASNRQGPTEAFF	TGTGCCAGCAACCGACAGGGTCCCACTGAAGCTTTCTTT
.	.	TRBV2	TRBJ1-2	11	CASYDVGGYTF	TGTGCCAGCTACGATGTTGGCGGCTACACCTTC
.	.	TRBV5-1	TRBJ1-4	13	CASSFDSGEKLFF	TGCGCCAGCAGCTTTGATTCGGGGGAAAAACTGTTTTTT
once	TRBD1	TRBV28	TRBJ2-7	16	CASSFASGTGGYEQYF	TGTGCCAGCAGTTTTGCTTCCGGGACAGGGGGGTACGAGCAGTACTTC
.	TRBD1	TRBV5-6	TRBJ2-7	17	CASSFLSGDRGTYEQYF	TGTGCCAGCAGCTTCTTATCGGGGGACAGGGGCACCTACGAGCAGTACTTC
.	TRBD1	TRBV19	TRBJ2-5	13	CASSASGGETQYF	TGTGCCAGTAGTGCCTCAGGGGGCGAGACCCAGTACTTC
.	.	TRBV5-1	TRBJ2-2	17	CASSTGRSRAATGELFF	TGCGCCAGCAGCACAGGACGCAGTCGGGCGGCGACCGGGGAGCTGTTTTTT
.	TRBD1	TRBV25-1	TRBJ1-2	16	CASSETQGAVGYGYTF	TGTGCCAGCAGTGAGACACAGGGGGCGGTAGGATATGGCTACACCTTC
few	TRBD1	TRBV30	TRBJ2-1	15	CAWSVAQLGTGGKFF	TGTGCCTGGAGTGTAGCCCAGCTTGGGACAGGGGGAAAGTTCTTC
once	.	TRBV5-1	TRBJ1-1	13	CASSLTGTPEAFF	TGCGCCAGCAGCTTGACAGGGACCCCTGAAGCTTTCTTT
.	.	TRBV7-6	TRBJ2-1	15	CASSSERVPYNEQFF	TGTGCCAGCAGCTCGGAGAGGGTCCCCTACAATGAGCAGTTCTTC
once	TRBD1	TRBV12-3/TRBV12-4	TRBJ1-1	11	CASRWGQKAFF	TGTGCCAGCAGGTGGGGACAGAAAGCTTTCTTT
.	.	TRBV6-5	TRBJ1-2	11	CALEMDYGYTF	TGTGCATTAGAGATGGACTATGGCTACACCTTC
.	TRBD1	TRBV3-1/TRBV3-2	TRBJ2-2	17	CASSQRLMTGGTGELFF	TGTGCCAGCAGCCAACGCCTTATGACAGGGGGGACCGGGGAGCTGTTTTTT
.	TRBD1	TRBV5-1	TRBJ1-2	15	CASSPLTGTNYGYTF	TGCGCCAGCAGCCCGCTGACAGGGACTAACTATGGCTACACCTTC
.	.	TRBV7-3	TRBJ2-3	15	CASRERGKVPDTQYF	TGTGCCAGCAGAGAGAGAGGGAAGGTTCCAGATACGCAGTATTTT